This T cell receptor (beta chain) was obtained from a study of CD4 T cells in relation to SARS-CoV-2 and coronaviruses. Produced via immunoSEQ multiplex PCR; TCRdb's table is partial and in-frame only. The data hold 60,000 to 80,000 clones, with around 87% observed a single time. The germline gives CDR1 KGHSH, CDR2 LQKENI. V shed 2 bases and J shed 2 bases, with 16 bases lying between them. There are 16 residues in the CDR3. Unexposed donor CD4+ T cells date from about 2010-2019, before the COVID-19 pandemic. The V gene is TRBV18, the J gene TRBJ2-7; D may be TRBD1 or TRBD2 (5 bases each). The source material was memory CD4+ T cells from PBMCs. This sequence originates from a human donor in good health. The CDR3 DNA sequence: TGTGCCAGCTCACCAATTGGCCTGGGGACCACCTACGAGCAGTACTTC. This sequence encodes CASSPIGLGTTYEQYF.